This TCR beta chain was identified during a study of blood T cell repertoires in COVID-19. Study details: The United States, Italy and Spain provided the acute and convalescent COVID-19 samples. The analysed material was cDNA or gDNA that came from T cells, B-cell-depleted T cells, or PBMCs.

Authors' processing steps: Estimation of nucleated cell counts relied on the amplification of reference gene primers. Profiled with immunoSEQ multiplex PCR; TCRdb holds only in-frame clones, not every one. D and trimming were read from the DNA, whereas the V and J calls and clone size are those reported in that table. Of roughly 120,000 clones listed, around four fifths are singletons. CDR1 and CDR2 from the germline V gene are MNHEY and SMNVEV (reference sequence). The CDR3 runs 19 residues. Trimming stripped 11 bases from V and 4 bases from J, with 30 bases between. The source of this sequence is a woman in her 70s with acute or convalescent COVID-19. What was sequenced was peripheral blood. The V and J genes are TRBV27 and TRBJ1-6; D unclear. The CDR3 sequence: CAYYKRGVDEHDYNSPLHF. CDR3 bases: TGTGCCTACTATAAACGCGGGGTGGACGAGCACGATTATAATTCACCCCTCCACTTT.